A selection of T cell receptor beta chains follows, all from one sample in a study of CD8+ T cells in alopecia areata. Libraries were prepared by immunoSEQ multiplex PCR; TCRdb keeps only in-frame clonotypes and omits some of them. The table has around 150,000 clones, roughly 58% seen once. Specimen: CD8+ T cells sorted from blood. These receptors were taken from a human donor in good health. Each CDR3 is given with its conserved first and last residue. Fields, in order: CDR3 protein, CDR3 DNA, J gene, clone size, D gene, V gene. A D gene is named only where the DNA matches it firmly. Clone size is not always given. Where it is, it says once, few, many or a class for expanded clones.

CDR3: CASSPGLAGELDTGELFF
DNA: TGTGCCAGCAGCCCCGGACTAGCGGGAGAGCTGGACACCGGGGAGCTGTTTTTT
J: TRBJ2-2
size: NA
D: TRBD2
V: TRBV7-6

CDR3: CASSATSGGPYEQYF
DNA: TGTGCCAGTAGTGCAACTAGCGGGGGACCCTACGAGCAGTACTTC
J: TRBJ2-7
size: few
D: TRBD2
V: TRBV19

CDR3: CASSPAGLKDTDTQYF
DNA: TGTGCCAGCAGCCCCGCGGGGCTTAAAGACACAGATACGCAGTATTTT
J: TRBJ2-3
size: NA
D: NA
V: TRBV6-6

CDR3: CASSEGYEQYF
DNA: TGTGCCAGCAGTGAGGGTTACGAGCAGTACTTC
J: TRBJ2-7
size: NA
D: NA
V: TRBV2

CDR3: CASSLARGDQPQHF
DNA: TGTGCCAGCAGCTTAGCGCGTGGGGATCAGCCCCAGCATTTT
J: TRBJ1-5
size: NA
D: NA
V: TRBV7-2

CDR3: CASSLSGGWGNQPQHF
DNA: TGTGCCAGCAGCTTGTCGGGGGGCTGGGGTAATCAGCCCCAGCATTTT
J: TRBJ1-5
size: once
D: NA
V: TRBV5-6

CDR3: CSAESGPEAFF
DNA: TGCAGCGCAGAAAGTGGGCCTGAAGCTTTCTTT
J: TRBJ1-1
size: NA
D: NA
V: TRBV29-1

CDR3: CASSYSGSGANVLTF
DNA: TGTGCCAGCAGTTACTCGGGATCTGGGGCCAACGTCCTGACTTTC
J: TRBJ2-6
size: NA
D: NA
V: TRBV6-5

CDR3: CASSPFGGGSYNEQFF
DNA: TGTGCCAGCAGCCCCTTTGGAGGGGGCTCCTACAATGAGCAGTTCTTC
J: TRBJ2-1
size: NA
D: NA
V: TRBV4-2

CDR3: CASSRDTDYGYTF
DNA: TGTGCCAGCAGCCGGGACACCGACTATGGCTACACCTTC
J: TRBJ1-2
size: NA
D: NA
V: TRBV7-9

CDR3: CASSLAGGDNEQFF
DNA: TGCGCCAGCAGCTTAGCGGGCGGTGACAATGAGCAGTTCTTC
J: TRBJ2-1
size: NA
D: NA
V: TRBV5-1

CDR3: CSAEVGGLSEQFF
DNA: TGCAGCGCCGAAGTGGGAGGGCTGTCGGAGCAGTTCTTC
J: TRBJ2-1
size: NA
D: TRBD2
V: TRBV29-1

CDR3: CASSLRTTHFEQYF
DNA: TGTGCCAGCAGCTTGAGGACGACGCATTTCGAGCAGTACTTC
J: TRBJ2-7
size: NA
D: NA
V: TRBV7-8

CDR3: CASSSGGTYGYTF
DNA: TGTGCCAGCAGCTCAGGGGGCACCTATGGCTACACCTTC
J: TRBJ1-2
size: NA
D: TRBD1
V: TRBV7-9

CDR3: CASTPTGKLETQYF
DNA: TGTGCCAGCACCCCGACAGGGAAGTTGGAGACCCAGTACTTC
J: TRBJ2-5
size: NA
D: TRBD1
V: TRBV6-5

CDR3: CAWNEGLGNQPQHF
DNA: TGTGCCTGGAATGAGGGGCTTGGCAATCAGCCCCAGCATTTT
J: TRBJ1-5
size: NA
D: NA
V: TRBV30

CDR3: CSARDRAAFF
DNA: TGCAGTGCTAGGGACAGGGCCGCTTTCTTT
J: TRBJ1-1
size: NA
D: TRBD1
V: TRBV20-1

CDR3: CASSLSLAAYNEQFF
DNA: TGTGCCAGCAGTTTAAGCCTAGCGGCTTACAATGAGCAGTTCTTC
J: TRBJ2-1
size: NA
D: TRBD2
V: TRBV27

CDR3: CASSLARAGPEQYF
DNA: TGTGCCAGCAGCTTAGCAAGGGCAGGGCCCGAGCAGTACTTC
J: TRBJ2-7
size: few
D: NA
V: TRBV7-9

CDR3: CASSFRDSMNTEAFF
DNA: TGTGCCAGCAGCTTCCGGGACAGCATGAACACTGAAGCTTTCTTT
J: TRBJ1-1
size: once
D: TRBD1
V: TRBV7-2

CDR3: CASSEIGTGGHEQYF
DNA: TGTGCCAGCAGTGAAATTGGGACAGGGGGTCACGAGCAGTACTTC
J: TRBJ2-7
size: NA
D: TRBD1
V: TRBV25-1

CDR3: CASGGDRGRFF
DNA: TGTGCCAGCGGAGGGGACAGGGGTAGGTTCTTT
J: TRBJ1-1
size: NA
D: TRBD1
V: TRBV27

CDR3: CASSTDRGPNEQYF
DNA: TGTGCCAGCAGCACGGACAGGGGGCCAAACGAGCAGTACTTC
J: TRBJ2-7
size: NA
D: TRBD1
V: TRBV6-5

CDR3: CASSVTSGSGVMYF
DNA: TGTGCCAGCAGCGTGACTAGCGGGAGTGGAGTTATGTACTTC
J: TRBJ2-7
size: NA
D: TRBD2
V: TRBV7-3

CDR3: CASRPTVTGELFF
DNA: TGTGCCAGCAGGCCAACAGTCACCGGGGAGCTGTTTTTT
J: TRBJ2-2
size: NA
D: NA
V: TRBV6-5

CDR3: CSVAGLVIIGGTDTQYF
DNA: TGCAGCGTGGCTGGACTAGTAATTATCGGGGGCACAGATACGCAGTATTTT
J: TRBJ2-3
size: once
D: TRBD2
V: TRBV29-1

CDR3: CASSTPGTGEQYF
DNA: TGCGCCAGCAGCACACCGGGGACGGGCGAGCAGTACTTC
J: TRBJ2-7
size: NA
D: NA
V: TRBV4-1

CDR3: CASSGAKSGHEQYF
DNA: TGTGCCAGCTCCGGGGCGAAATCCGGTCACGAGCAGTACTTC
J: TRBJ2-7
size: NA
D: NA
V: TRBV4-2

CDR3: CASSGGGGEAFF
DNA: TGTGCCAGCAGTGGGGGGGGCGGTGAAGCTTTCTTT
J: TRBJ1-1
size: few
D: NA
V: TRBV6-5

CDR3: CASSEGWTGQPQHF
DNA: TGTGCCAGCAGCGAGGGGTGGACAGGGCAGCCCCAGCATTTT
J: TRBJ1-5
size: NA
D: TRBD1
V: TRBV9

CDR3: CASSPSGNSYEQYF
DNA: TGTGCCAGCAGCCCTAGCGGTAACTCCTACGAGCAGTACTTC
J: TRBJ2-7
size: NA
D: TRBD2
V: TRBV9

CDR3: CASSRQGGGERLFF
DNA: TGCGCCAGCAGTCGGCAGGGTGGGGGGGAAAGGCTGTTTTTT
J: TRBJ1-4
size: NA
D: NA
V: TRBV23-1

CDR3: CASSSERDRGYEQYF
DNA: TGTGCCAGCAGCTCGGAAAGGGACAGGGGTTACGAGCAGTACTTC
J: TRBJ2-7
size: once
D: TRBD1
V: TRBV7-9

CDR3: CASSLGLAVGHEQYF
DNA: TGTGCCAGCAGCTTAGGGCTAGCTGTGGGGCACGAGCAGTACTTC
J: TRBJ2-7
size: NA
D: NA
V: TRBV7-8

CDR3: CASSTPPTSSNEQFF
DNA: TGTGCCAGTAGCACCCCTCCCACTAGTAGCAATGAGCAGTTCTTC
J: TRBJ2-1
size: NA
D: NA
V: TRBV19

CDR3: CSVDLGYEQYF
DNA: TGCAGCGTTGACCTCGGCTACGAGCAGTACTTC
J: TRBJ2-7
size: NA
D: NA
V: TRBV29-1

CDR3: CASIGLAGFNEQFF
DNA: TGTGCCAGCATAGGACTAGCGGGTTTCAATGAGCAGTTCTTC
J: TRBJ2-1
size: NA
D: TRBD2
V: TRBV2

CDR3: CSVVSGRGDEQFF
DNA: TGCAGCGTTGTCAGCGGGAGAGGGGATGAGCAGTTCTTC
J: TRBJ2-1
size: few
D: TRBD2
V: TRBV29-1

CDR3: CASSRSATDTQYF
DNA: TGTGCCAGCAGCCGGTCAGCGACAGATACGCAGTATTTT
J: TRBJ2-3
size: NA
D: NA
V: TRBV6-5

CDR3: CSVEGPLYGYTF
DNA: TGCAGCGTTGAAGGTCCTCTCTATGGCTACACCTTC
J: TRBJ1-2
size: NA
D: NA
V: TRBV29-1

CDR3: CASSSSEQVRGGNTIYF
DNA: TGTGCCAGCAGCTCCTCGGAACAAGTGCGGGGTGGAAACACCATATATTTT
J: TRBJ1-3
size: few
D: NA
V: TRBV13

CDR3: CASSFVVRGGELFF
DNA: TGTGCCAGCAGTTTTGTAGTTCGGGGCGGGGAGCTGTTTTTT
J: TRBJ2-2
size: NA
D: NA
V: TRBV27

CDR3: CATSIDRSYEQYF
DNA: TGTGCCACCAGCATTGACAGATCCTACGAGCAGTACTTC
J: TRBJ2-7
size: NA
D: NA
V: TRBV15

CDR3: CASSPSGDLEQYF
DNA: TGCGCCAGCAGCCCCTCAGGGGATTTGGAGCAGTACTTC
J: TRBJ2-7
size: NA
D: NA
V: TRBV10-2

CDR3: CASSFRLHGGQETQYF
DNA: TGTGCCAGCAGCTTCCGCTTACATGGGGGTCAAGAGACCCAGTACTTC
J: TRBJ2-5
size: NA
D: NA
V: TRBV13

CDR3: CASQPGLSSYNEQFF
DNA: TGTGCCAGCCAGCCGGGACTAAGCTCCTACAATGAGCAGTTCTTC
J: TRBJ2-1
size: few
D: TRBD2
V: TRBV2

CDR3: CSVRDRGYNEQFF
DNA: TGCAGCGTGAGGGACAGGGGCTACAATGAGCAGTTCTTC
J: TRBJ2-1
size: few
D: TRBD1
V: TRBV29-1

CDR3: CASSSPQASGRISYNEQFF
DNA: TGTGCCAGCAGCTCCCCCCAGGCTAGCGGGAGGATCTCCTACAATGAGCAGTTCTTC
J: TRBJ2-1
size: NA
D: TRBD2
V: TRBV9

CDR3: CASSLASGSSEAFF
DNA: TGTGCCAGCAGCTTAGCTTCAGGTTCATCTGAAGCTTTCTTT
J: TRBJ1-1
size: once
D: NA
V: TRBV7-6

CDR3: CASSFYGADTQYF
DNA: TGTGCCAGCAGTTTCTACGGCGCAGATACGCAGTATTTT
J: TRBJ2-3
size: NA
D: NA
V: TRBV6-6

CDR3: CASSLSGNSNQPQHF
DNA: TGTGCCAGCAGTTTATCGGGGAATAGCAATCAGCCCCAGCATTTT
J: TRBJ1-5
size: few
D: NA
V: TRBV27

CDR3: CASSTSTSGELFF
DNA: TGTGCCAGCAGTACTAGCACGTCCGGGGAGCTGTTTTTT
J: TRBJ2-2
size: NA
D: NA
V: TRBV7-6

CDR3: CASSSNRGGGSGFNEQFF
DNA: TGTGCCAGCAGTTCTAACAGGGGAGGCGGGAGTGGATTTAATGAGCAGTTCTTC
J: TRBJ2-1
size: NA
D: NA
V: TRBV27

CDR3: CASSQGPEAFF
DNA: TGTGCCAGCAGTCAGGGACCTGAAGCTTTCTTT
J: TRBJ1-1
size: NA
D: NA
V: TRBV6-1